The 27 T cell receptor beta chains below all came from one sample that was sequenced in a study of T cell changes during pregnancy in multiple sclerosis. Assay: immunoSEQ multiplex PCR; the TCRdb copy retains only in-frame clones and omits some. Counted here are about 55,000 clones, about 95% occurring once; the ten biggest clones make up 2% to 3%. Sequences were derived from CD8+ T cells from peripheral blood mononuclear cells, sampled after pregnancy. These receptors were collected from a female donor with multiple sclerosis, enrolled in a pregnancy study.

The CDR3 sequence is CASRDGQEAFF. CDR3 nucleotides: TGTGCCAGCAGGGACGGACAGGAAGCTTTCTTT. V is TRBV6-6 and J is TRBJ1-1, with a possible D match to TRBD1 (6 bases). This CDR3 has 11 residues. Germline CDR1 reads MNHNY; CDR2 reads SVGAGI (reference sequence). V shed 6 bases and J shed 8 bases, with 10 bases lying between them.

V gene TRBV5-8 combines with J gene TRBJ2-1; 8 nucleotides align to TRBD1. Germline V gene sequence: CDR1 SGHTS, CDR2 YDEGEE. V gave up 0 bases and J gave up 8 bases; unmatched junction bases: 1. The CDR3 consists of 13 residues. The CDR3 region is CASSLAGGHEQFF. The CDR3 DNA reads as TGTGCCAGCAGCTTGGCAGGGGGCCATGAGCAGTTCTTC.

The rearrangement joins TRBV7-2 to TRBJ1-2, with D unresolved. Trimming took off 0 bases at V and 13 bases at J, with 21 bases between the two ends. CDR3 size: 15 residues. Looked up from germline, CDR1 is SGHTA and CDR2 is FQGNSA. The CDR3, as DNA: TGTGCCAGCAGCTTAGCGCTAGGAAGGGAAGACTACGCCACCTTC. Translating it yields CASSLALGREDYATF. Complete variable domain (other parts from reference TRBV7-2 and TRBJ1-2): GAGVSQSPSNKVTEKGKDVELRCDPISGHTALYWYRQSLGQGLEFLIYFQGNSAPDKSGLPSDRFSAERTGGSVSTLTIQRTQQEDSAVYLCASSLALGREDYATFGSGTRLTVV.

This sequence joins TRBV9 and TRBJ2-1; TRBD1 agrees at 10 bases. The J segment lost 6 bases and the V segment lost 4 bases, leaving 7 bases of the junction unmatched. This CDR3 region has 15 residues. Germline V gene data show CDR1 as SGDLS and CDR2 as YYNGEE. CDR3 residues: CASSFRDRGLNEQFF. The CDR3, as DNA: TGTGCCAGCAGCTTCCGGGACAGGGGCCTCAATGAGCAGTTCTTC.

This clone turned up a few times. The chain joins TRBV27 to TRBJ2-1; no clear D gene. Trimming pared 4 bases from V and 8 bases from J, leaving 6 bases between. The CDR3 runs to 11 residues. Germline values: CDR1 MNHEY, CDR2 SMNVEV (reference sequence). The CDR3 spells CASSYGYEQFF. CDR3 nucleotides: TGTGCCAGCAGTTATGGCTATGAGCAGTTCTTC.

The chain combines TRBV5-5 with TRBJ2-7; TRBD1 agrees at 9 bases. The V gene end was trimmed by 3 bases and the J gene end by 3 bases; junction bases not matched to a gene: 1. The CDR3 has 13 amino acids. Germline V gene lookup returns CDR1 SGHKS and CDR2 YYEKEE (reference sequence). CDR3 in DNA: TGTGCCAGCAGCTGGACAGGGGACTACGAGCAGTACTTC. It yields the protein CASSWTGDYEQYF.

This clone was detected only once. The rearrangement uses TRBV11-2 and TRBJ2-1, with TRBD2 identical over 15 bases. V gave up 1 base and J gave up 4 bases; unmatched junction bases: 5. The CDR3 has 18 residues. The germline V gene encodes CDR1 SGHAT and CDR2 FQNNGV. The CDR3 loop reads CASSLGRTSGRGYNEQFF. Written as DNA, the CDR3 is TGTGCCAGCAGCTTAGGCCGGACTAGCGGGAGGGGTTACAATGAGCAGTTCTTC.

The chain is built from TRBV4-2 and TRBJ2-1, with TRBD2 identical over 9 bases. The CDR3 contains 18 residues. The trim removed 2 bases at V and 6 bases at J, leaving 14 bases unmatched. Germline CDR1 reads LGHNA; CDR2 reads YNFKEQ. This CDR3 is CASSQKTIGGRAFNEQFF. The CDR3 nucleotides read TGTGCCAGCAGCCAAAAAACCATCGGCGGGAGGGCCTTCAATGAGCAGTTCTTC.

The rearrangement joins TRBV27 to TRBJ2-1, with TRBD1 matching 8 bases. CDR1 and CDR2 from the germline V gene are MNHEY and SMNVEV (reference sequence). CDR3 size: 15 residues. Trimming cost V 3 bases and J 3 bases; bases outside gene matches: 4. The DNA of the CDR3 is TGTGCCAGCAGTTTGGCCGGACAGGGCTACAATGAGCAGTTCTTC. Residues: CASSLAGQGYNEQFF.

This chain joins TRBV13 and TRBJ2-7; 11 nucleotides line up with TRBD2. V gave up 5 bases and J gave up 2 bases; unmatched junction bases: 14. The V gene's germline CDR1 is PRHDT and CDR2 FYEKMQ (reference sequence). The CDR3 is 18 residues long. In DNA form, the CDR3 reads TGTGCCAGCAGCGCTGGGACTAGCGGTACTTGGGGGACCTACGAGCAGTACTTC. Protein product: CASSAGTSGTWGTYEQYF.

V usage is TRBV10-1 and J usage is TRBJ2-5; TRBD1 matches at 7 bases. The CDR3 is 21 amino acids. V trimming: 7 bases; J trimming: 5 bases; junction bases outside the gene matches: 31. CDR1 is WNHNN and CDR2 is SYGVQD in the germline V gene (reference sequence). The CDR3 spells CASTVKTGQLHRPGVVETQYF. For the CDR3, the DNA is TGCGCCAGCACTGTGAAGACAGGGCAACTTCACAGACCGGGTGTAGTGGAGACCCAGTACTTC.

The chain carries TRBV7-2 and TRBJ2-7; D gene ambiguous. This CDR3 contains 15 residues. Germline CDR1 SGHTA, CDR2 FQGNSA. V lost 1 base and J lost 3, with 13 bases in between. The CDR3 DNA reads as TGTGCCAGCAGCTTAGTATTGGCCAGCGACTACGAGCAGTACTTC. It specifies CASSLVLASDYEQYF.

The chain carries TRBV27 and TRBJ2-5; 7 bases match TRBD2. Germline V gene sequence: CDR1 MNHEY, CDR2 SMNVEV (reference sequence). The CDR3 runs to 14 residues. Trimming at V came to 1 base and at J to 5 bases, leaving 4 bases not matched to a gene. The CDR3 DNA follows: TGTGCCAGCAGTTTATTGGGGGGGATCGAGACCCAGTACTTC. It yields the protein CASSLLGGIETQYF.

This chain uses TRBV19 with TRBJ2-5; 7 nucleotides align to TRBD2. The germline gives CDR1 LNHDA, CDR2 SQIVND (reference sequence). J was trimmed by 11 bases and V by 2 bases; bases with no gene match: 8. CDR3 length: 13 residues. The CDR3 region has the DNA TGTGCCAGTAGTATATCGGGGGAGGGTGGTCAGTACTTC. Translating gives CASSISGEGGQYF. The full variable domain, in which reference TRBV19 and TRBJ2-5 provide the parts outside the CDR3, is DGGITQSPKYLFRKEGQNVTLSCEQNLNHDAMYWYRQDPGQGLRLIYYSQIVNDFQKGDIAEGYSVSREKKESFPLTVTSAQKNPTAFYLCASSISGEGGQYFGPGTRLLVL.

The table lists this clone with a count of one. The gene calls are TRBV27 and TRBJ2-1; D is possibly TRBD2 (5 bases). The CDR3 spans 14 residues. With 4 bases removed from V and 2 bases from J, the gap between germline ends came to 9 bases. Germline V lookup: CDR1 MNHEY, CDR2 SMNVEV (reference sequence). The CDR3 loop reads CASSSSGPYNEQFF. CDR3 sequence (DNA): TGTGCCAGCAGTTCCAGCGGTCCCTACAATGAGCAGTTCTTC.

The CDR3 here is CASSGGLAGAEQFF. CDR3 DNA: TGTGCCAGCAGCGGGGGACTAGCGGGAGCGGAGCAGTTCTTC. V is TRBV7-9 and J is TRBJ2-1; 14 nucleotides match TRBD2. The V gene's germline CDR1 is SEHNR and CDR2 FQNEAQ (reference sequence). Trimming at V came to 5 bases and at J to 10 bases, leaving 4 bases not matched to a gene. The CDR3 runs to 14 residues.

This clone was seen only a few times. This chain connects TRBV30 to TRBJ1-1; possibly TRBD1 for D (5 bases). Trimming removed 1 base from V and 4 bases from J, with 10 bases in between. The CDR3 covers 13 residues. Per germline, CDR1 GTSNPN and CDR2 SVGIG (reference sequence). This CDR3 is CAWSGGGSTEAFF. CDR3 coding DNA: TGTGCCTGGAGTGGGGGCGGTAGCACTGAAGCTTTCTTT.

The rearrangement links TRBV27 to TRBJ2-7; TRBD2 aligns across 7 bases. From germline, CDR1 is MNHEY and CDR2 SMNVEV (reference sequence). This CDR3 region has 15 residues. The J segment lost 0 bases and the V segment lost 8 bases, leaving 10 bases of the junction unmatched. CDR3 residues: CASLPTSANSYEQYF. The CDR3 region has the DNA TGTGCCAGCCTCCCCACTAGCGCCAACTCCTACGAGCAGTACTTC.

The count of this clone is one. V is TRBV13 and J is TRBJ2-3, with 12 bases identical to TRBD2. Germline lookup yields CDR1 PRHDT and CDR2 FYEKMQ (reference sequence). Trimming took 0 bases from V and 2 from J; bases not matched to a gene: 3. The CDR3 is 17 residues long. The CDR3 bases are TGTGCCAGCAGCTTAGGGTCTAGCGGGAGGGCCACAGATACGCAGTATTTT. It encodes CASSLGSSGRATDTQYF.

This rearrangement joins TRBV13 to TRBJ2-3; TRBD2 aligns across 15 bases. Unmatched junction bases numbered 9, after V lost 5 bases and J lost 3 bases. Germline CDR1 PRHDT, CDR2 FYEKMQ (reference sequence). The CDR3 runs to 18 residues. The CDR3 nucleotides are TGTGCCAGCAGCCCGACCGGGACTAGCGGGAGGTGGACAGATACGCAGTATTTT. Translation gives CASSPTGTSGRWTDTQYF.

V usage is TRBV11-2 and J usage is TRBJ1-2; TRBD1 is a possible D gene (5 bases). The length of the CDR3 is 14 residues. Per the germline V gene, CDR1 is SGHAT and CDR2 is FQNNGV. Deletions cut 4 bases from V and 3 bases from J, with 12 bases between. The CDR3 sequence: CASSSPGGDYGYTF. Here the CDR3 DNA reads TGTGCCAGCAGCTCCCCCGGGGGGGACTATGGCTACACCTTC.

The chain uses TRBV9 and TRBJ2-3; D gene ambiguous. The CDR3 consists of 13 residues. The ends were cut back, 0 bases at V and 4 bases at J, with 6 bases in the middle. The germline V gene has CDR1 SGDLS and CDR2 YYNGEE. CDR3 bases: TGTGCCAGCAGCGTAGTTCAGGCAGATACGCAGTATTTT. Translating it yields CASSVVQADTQYF.

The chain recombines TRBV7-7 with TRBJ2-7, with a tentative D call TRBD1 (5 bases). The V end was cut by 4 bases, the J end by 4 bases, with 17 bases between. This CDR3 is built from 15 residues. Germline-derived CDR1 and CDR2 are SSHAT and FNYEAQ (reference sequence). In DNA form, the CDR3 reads TGTGCCAGCAGCTCCCGCCAGGGATCCCAATACGAGCAGTACTTC. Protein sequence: CASSSRQGSQYEQYF.

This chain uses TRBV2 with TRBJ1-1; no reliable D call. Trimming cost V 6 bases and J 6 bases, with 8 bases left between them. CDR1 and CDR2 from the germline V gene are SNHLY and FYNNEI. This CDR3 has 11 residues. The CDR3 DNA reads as TGTGCCAGCAGAATTACACCTGAAGCTTTCTTT. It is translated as CASRITPEAFF.

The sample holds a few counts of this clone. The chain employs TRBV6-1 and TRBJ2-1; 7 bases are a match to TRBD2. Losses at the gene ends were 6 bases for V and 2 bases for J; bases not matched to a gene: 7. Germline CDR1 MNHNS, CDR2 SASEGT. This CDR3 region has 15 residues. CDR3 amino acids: CASRPLAATYNEQFF. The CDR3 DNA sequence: TGTGCCAGCAGACCTCTAGCGGCCACCTACAATGAGCAGTTCTTC.

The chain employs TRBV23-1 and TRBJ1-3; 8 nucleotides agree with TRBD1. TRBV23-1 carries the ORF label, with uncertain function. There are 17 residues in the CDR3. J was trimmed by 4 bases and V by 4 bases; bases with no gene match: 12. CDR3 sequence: CASSPNSADRAGNTIYF. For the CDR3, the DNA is TGCGCCAGCAGTCCAAATTCGGCGGACAGGGCCGGAAACACCATATATTTT.

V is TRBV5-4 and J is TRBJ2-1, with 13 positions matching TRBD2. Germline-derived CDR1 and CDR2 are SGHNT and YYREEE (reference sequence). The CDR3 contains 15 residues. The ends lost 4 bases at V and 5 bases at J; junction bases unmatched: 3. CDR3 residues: CASSLGLAGDNEQFF. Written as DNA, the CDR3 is TGTGCCAGCAGCCTCGGACTAGCGGGAGACAATGAGCAGTTCTTC.